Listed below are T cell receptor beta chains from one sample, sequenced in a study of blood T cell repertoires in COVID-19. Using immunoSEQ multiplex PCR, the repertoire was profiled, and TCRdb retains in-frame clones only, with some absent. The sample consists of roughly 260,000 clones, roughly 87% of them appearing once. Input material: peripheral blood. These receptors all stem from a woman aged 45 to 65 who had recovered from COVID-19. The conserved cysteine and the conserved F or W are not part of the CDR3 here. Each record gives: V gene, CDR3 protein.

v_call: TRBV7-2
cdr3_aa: ASSSRTGGYGYT

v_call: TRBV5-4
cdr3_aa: ASSSPQNYEQY

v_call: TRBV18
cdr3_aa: ASSPGRNEKLF

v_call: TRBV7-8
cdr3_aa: ASSLTSGSLGRGTDTQY

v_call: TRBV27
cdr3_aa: ASSTGGRTEAF

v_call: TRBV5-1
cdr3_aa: ASSPEGPTYEQY

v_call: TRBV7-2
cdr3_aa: ASSLVSGMNTEAF

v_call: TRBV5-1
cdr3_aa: ASTTGTANTEAF

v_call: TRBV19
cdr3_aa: ASSRGQLYQETQY

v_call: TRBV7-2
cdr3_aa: ASSQGQGYGYT

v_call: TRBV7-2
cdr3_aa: ASSLGTQNYEQY

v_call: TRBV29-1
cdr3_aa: SVATTGEVGQPQH

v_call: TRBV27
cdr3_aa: ASSLYFSPGGGAANEQF

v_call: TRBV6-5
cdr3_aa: ASSPGTTGNTIY

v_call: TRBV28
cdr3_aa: ASSGTGGKYTIY

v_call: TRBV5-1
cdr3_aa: ASSWGSTRLANEQF